These 17 T cell receptor beta chains were all obtained from the same sample, sequenced in a study of cytomegalovirus exposure and HLA in healthy donors. Vbeta (60) and Jbeta (13) primers were used in the PCR. Libraries were prepared by immunoSEQ multiplex PCR; TCRdb keeps only in-frame clonotypes and omits some of them. This table holds 100,000 or so clones, 60% to 85% found once. The sample comprised PBMCs. Receptor source: a male donor in good health and CMV-seronegative.

This chain's CDR3 is CASSLRGLDIYNEQFF. DNA of the CDR3: TGTGCCAGCAGCTTAAGGGGCCTGGATATTTACAATGAGCAGTTCTTC. This sequence joins TRBV13 and TRBJ2-1; D might be TRBD1 (5 bases). Trimming pared 2 bases from V and 4 bases from J, leaving 15 bases between. Per the germline V gene, CDR1 is PRHDT and CDR2 is FYEKMQ (reference sequence). The CDR3 contains 16 residues. Looking up the rest from reference TRBV13 and TRBJ2-1 gives the full variable domain: AAGVIQSPRHLIKEKRETATLKCYPIPRHDTVYWYQQGPGQDPQFLISFYEKMQSDKGSIPDRFSAQQFSDYHSELNMSSLELGDSALYFCASSLRGLDIYNEQFFGPGTRLTVL.

CDR3 amino acids: CASSYLGQKETQYF. The CDR3, as DNA: TGTGCCAGCAGTTACCTGGGACAGAAAGAGACCCAGTACTTC. The rearrangement joins TRBV6-6 to TRBJ2-5, with 7 bases lining up with TRBD1. The junction had 3 bases not matched to a gene; V was cut back by 2 bases and J by 3 bases. Germline lookup yields CDR1 MNHNY and CDR2 SVGAGI (reference sequence). This CDR3 region has 14 residues.

The chain recombines TRBV7-2 with TRBJ2-1; a possible D gene is TRBD2 (6 bases). The CDR3 spans 19 residues. CDR1 and CDR2 from the germline V gene are SGHTA and FQGNSA. Trimming stripped 2 bases from V and 5 bases from J, with 25 bases between. The CDR3: CASSLFVGGSGRSDNEQFF. CDR3 nucleotides: TGTGCCAGCAGCTTATTTGTTGGTGGGTCGGGGAGGTCGGACAATGAGCAGTTCTTC.

This clone was counted a few times. V usage is TRBV6-6 and J usage is TRBJ1-2; 7 nucleotides match TRBD1. In germline, CDR1 is MNHNY, CDR2 SVGAGI (reference sequence). V gave up 4 bases and J gave up 3 bases; unmatched junction bases: 8. The CDR3 extends over 15 amino acids. The CDR3 loop is CASSFDRAYDYGYTF. CDR3 DNA: TGTGCCAGCAGTTTCGACAGGGCTTATGACTATGGCTACACCTTC.

The V gene is TRBV11-1, the J gene TRBJ1-1; the D is unclear. Germline V gives CDR1 SGHAT, CDR2 FQDESV (reference sequence). The CDR3 consists of 15 residues. Trimming left V 2 bases short and J 8 bases short, with 18 bases between. DNA for the CDR3: TGTGCCAGCAGCTTAATCTTTTCCGACGAACAGGAAGCTTTCTTT. This codes for CASSLIFSDEQEAFF.

V and J are TRBV5-8 and TRBJ2-1; D perhaps matches TRBD1 (6 bases). This CDR3 contains 15 residues. V lost 5 bases to trimming and J lost 4 bases, with 16 bases between them. Germline CDR1 and CDR2: SGHTS and YDEGEE. The CDR3 is CASSTTGTGYNEQFF. CDR3 DNA: TGTGCCAGCAGTACCACCGGAACAGGGTACAATGAGCAGTTCTTC.

This clone occurred a few times. The rearrangement links TRBV5-6 to TRBJ1-1; tentative D call: TRBD1 (5 bases). The CDR3 has 12 residues. Trimming shortened V by 2 bases and J by 8 bases, and 10 bases separated the two germline ends. Germline V gene data show CDR1 as SGHDT and CDR2 as YYEEEE. In nucleotides, the CDR3 is TGTGCCAGCAGCTTAGCTCCAGGGGAAGCTTTCTTT. This gives the protein CASSLAPGEAFF.

The chain links TRBV19 to TRBJ1-2, with a possible D match to TRBD1 (6 bases). The germline V and J ends were trimmed by 4 bases and 4 bases, with 19 bases remaining between them. Germline V gene sequence: CDR1 LNHDA, CDR2 SQIVND (reference sequence). The CDR3 is 16 amino acids. The CDR3 region is CASSTVGTGTIYGYTF. The CDR3 DNA sequence: TGTGCCAGTAGTACGGTGGGTACAGGGACTATCTATGGCTACACCTTC.

The rearrangement links TRBV5-1 to TRBJ2-3; perhaps TRBD1 as D (5 bases). The CDR3 is made up of 16 amino acids. Germline values: CDR1 SGHRS, CDR2 YFSETQ. Trimming left V 7 bases short and J 3 bases short, with 21 bases between. Here the CDR3 DNA reads TGCGCCAGCTCGAACCGGCCAGGGCCAGGGACAGATACGCAGTATTTT. Translation: CASSNRPGPGTDTQYF.

The CDR3 coding sequence is TGTGCCAGCAGCACACTAGTCAACGAGCCCTACGAGCAGTACTTC. Translation: CASSTLVNEPYEQYF. This rearrangement joins TRBV5-5 to TRBJ2-7, with D possibly TRBD2 on 5 matching bases. The CDR3 sequence is 15 residues long. Deletions cut 4 bases from V and 2 bases from J, with 16 bases between. Germline V gene lookup returns CDR1 SGHKS and CDR2 YYEKEE (reference sequence).

The CDR3 DNA reads TGTGCCACCAGCAGAGATCCGGGAGGGGCTCGCAATGAGCAGTTCTTC. Residues: CATSRDPGGARNEQFF. The V gene is TRBV15, the J gene TRBJ2-1; 8 positions match TRBD2. Per the germline V gene, CDR1 is LNHNV and CDR2 is YYDKDF (reference sequence). This CDR3 has 16 amino acids. With V trimmed by 0 bases and J by 6 bases, 7 bases remained unmatched. The complete variable domain, with remaining parts taken from reference TRBV15 and TRBJ2-1, reads DAMVIQNPRYQVTQFGKPVTLSCSQTLNHNVMYWYQQKSSQAPKLLFHYYDKDFNNEADTPDNFQSRRPNTSFCFLDIRSPGLGDTAMYLCATSRDPGGARNEQFFGPGTRLTVL.

The rearrangement joins TRBV9 to TRBJ2-2, with 8 nucleotides matching TRBD1. The germline CDR1 and CDR2 sequences are SGDLS and YYNGEE. Losses at the gene ends were 6 bases for V and 0 bases for J; bases not matched to a gene: 7. The length of the CDR3 is 16 residues. CDR3 in amino acids: CASTPGGLANTGELFF. CDR3 DNA: TGTGCCAGCACCCCAGGGGGCCTTGCGAACACCGGGGAGCTGTTTTTT. The complete variable domain, with remaining parts taken from reference TRBV9 and TRBJ2-2, reads DSGVTQTPKHLITATGQRVTLRCSPRSGDLSVYWYQQSLDQGLQFLIQYYNGEERAKGNILERFSAQQFPDLHSELNLSSLELGDSALYFCASTPGGLANTGELFFGEGSRLTVL.

The chain recombines TRBV30 with TRBJ2-1; 7 bases fit TRBD2. V trimming: 3 bases; J trimming: 2 bases; junction bases outside the gene matches: 10. This CDR3 has 16 amino acids. Germline V gives CDR1 GTSNPN, CDR2 SVGIG (reference sequence). The CDR3 DNA is TGTGCCTGGAGCTCCGCCCTAGCGGTGACCTACAATGAGCAGTTCTTC. It translates to CAWSSALAVTYNEQFF.

This clone was detected a few times. The rearrangement joins TRBV10-3 to TRBJ1-2; 10 positions agree with TRBD1. V shed 7 bases, J shed 7 bases, and the junction held 6 bases outside the gene matches. Germline V gene lookup returns CDR1 ENHRY and CDR2 SYGVKD. The CDR3 is 13 residues long. The CDR3 DNA follows: TGTGCCATCACCCGGGACAGGGGACTTGGCTACACCTTC. Its protein product is CAITRDRGLGYTF.

This clone was seen only once. The chain is built from TRBV18 and TRBJ2-1; TRBD2 matches at 9 bases. V shed 6 bases and J 5 bases; nucleotides not matched to a gene: 5. Germline V gives CDR1 KGHSH, CDR2 LQKENI. The CDR3 consists of 14 residues. The CDR3, as DNA: TGTGCCAGCTCCGGACTAGCGTCAAACAATGAGCAGTTCTTC. This encodes CASSGLASNNEQFF.

CDR3 coding DNA: TGTGCCAGCAGCTTGGGGGGGCATTCCTACGAGCAGTACTTC. Its protein product is CASSLGGHSYEQYF. The chain combines TRBV5-4 with TRBJ2-7, with D possibly matching TRBD1 (6 bases). Germline CDR1 reads SGHNT; CDR2 reads YYREEE (reference sequence). The V and J ends lost 0 bases and 1 base respectively, with 8 bases between them. The CDR3 extends over 14 amino acids.

This chain uses TRBV19 with TRBJ1-3; 7 bases map to TRBD1. This CDR3 comprises 16 residues. The ends lost 5 bases at V and 0 bases at J; junction bases unmatched: 7. Per the germline V gene, CDR1 is LNHDA and CDR2 is SQIVND (reference sequence). The CDR3 reads CASSVEGAYSGNTIYF. CDR3 DNA: TGTGCCAGTAGTGTGGAGGGGGCATACTCTGGAAACACCATATATTTT.